Sequencing of this T cell receptor (beta chain) was carried out in a study of CD8 T cell repertoires and HIV-1 epitope variants. The overall study: Twenty-five autologous and known Gag and Nef epitope variant peptides each stimulated T cells separately. Epitopes were three Gag families plus Nef HW9 and YT9. IL-2, IL-7 and IL-15 were added on days 3 and 7 of roughly eleven-day cultures.

V was cut by 6 bases and J by 7 bases, with 13 bases left in between. This CDR3 contains 14 residues. Germline V gene lookup returns CDR1 SGHDN and CDR2 FVKESK. Study conclusions and caveats: This assay reports beta chains of antigen-expanded cells, not T cell function.

Generated by immunoSEQ multiplex PCR, the TCRdb table keeps only in-frame clones and is missing some. This sample carries roughly 100,000 clones, roughly 80% of them seen once, and the ten largest clones take 25% to 30%. This clone was observed a single time. Its matching antigen is unknown. This rearrangement joins TRBV14 to TRBJ1-6; D perhaps matches TRBD1 (5 bases). This receptor was identified in a male donor with HIV. Sample: uncultured baseline CD8+ T cells from peripheral blood mononuclear cells (PBMCs). The chain's CDR3 is CASSVRAYNSPLHF. The DNA for the CDR3 is TGTGCCAGCAGTGTCAGGGCGTACAATTCACCCCTCCACTTT.